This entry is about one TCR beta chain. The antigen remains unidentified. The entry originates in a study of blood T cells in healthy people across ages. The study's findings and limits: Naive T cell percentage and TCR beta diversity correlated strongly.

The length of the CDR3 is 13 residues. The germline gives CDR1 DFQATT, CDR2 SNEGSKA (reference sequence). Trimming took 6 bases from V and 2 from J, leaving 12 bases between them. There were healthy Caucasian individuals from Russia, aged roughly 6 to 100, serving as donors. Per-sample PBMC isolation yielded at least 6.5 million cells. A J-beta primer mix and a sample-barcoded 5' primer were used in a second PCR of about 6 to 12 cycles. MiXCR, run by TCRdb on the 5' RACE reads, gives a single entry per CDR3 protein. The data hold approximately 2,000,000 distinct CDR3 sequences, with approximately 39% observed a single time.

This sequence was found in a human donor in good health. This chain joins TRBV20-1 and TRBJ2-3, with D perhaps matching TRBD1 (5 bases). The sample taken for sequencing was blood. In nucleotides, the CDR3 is TGCAGTGCCGACGACAGCTCCACAGATACGCAGTATTTT. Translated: CSADDSSTDTQYF.